The 30 T cell receptor beta chains in this list originate from one sample, sequenced in a study of T cell changes during pregnancy in multiple sclerosis. Sequenced by immunoSEQ multiplex PCR; TCRdb stores in-frame clones only, minus some. This sample has about 100,000 clones, with approximately 92% found just once. Sequenced material: peripheral blood, taken in the second trimester of pregnancy. These TCRs come from a female donor with multiple sclerosis, enrolled in a pregnancy study.

The CDR3 DNA is TGTGCCAGCAGCCCACCTCGGGACAGGGCCTATAGCAATCAGCCCCAGCATTTT. This codes for CASSPPRDRAYSNQPQHF. V is TRBV28 and J is TRBJ1-5; 9 positions match TRBD1. Germline lookup yields CDR1 MDHEN and CDR2 SYDVKM. The V segment lost 6 bases and the J segment 0 bases; nucleotides outside the gene matches: 12. The CDR3 is made up of 18 amino acids.

The chain carries TRBV30 and TRBJ2-3; 9 positions agree with TRBD2. After removal of 2 bases from V and 4 bases from J, the junction contained 7 bases not matched to a gene. The germline CDR1 and CDR2 sequences are GTSNPN and SVGIG (reference sequence). The CDR3 runs 15 residues. CDR3 in DNA: TGTGCCTGGAGTACTATTAGCGGGGGTGCAGATACGCAGTATTTT. It specifies CAWSTISGGADTQYF.

The rearrangement joins TRBV6-6 to TRBJ2-3, with 7 bases matching TRBD1. Per germline, CDR1 MNHNY and CDR2 SVGAGI (reference sequence). V was pared by 3 bases and J by 2 bases, with 5 bases of the junction left unmatched. This CDR3 is 15 amino acids long. CDR3 DNA sequence: TGTGCCAGCAGTTATAGGGGGCCCCCCACAGATACGCAGTATTTT. Translation gives CASSYRGPPTDTQYF.

The chain has TRBV7-8 and TRBJ2-6; D is possibly TRBD1 (5 bases). The germline V gene encodes CDR1 SGHVS and CDR2 FQNEAQ. This CDR3 is built from 18 residues. V was clipped by 1 base and J by 1 base, with 14 bases between them. In DNA form, the CDR3 reads TGTGCCAGCAGCTTAGTAGTGGGGCACCTATCTGGGGCCAACGTCCTGACTTTC. This gives the protein CASSLVVGHLSGANVLTF.

There are a few counts of this clone. The genes are TRBV16 and TRBJ1-6; D gene ambiguous. Germline loops: CDR1 KGHSY, CDR2 FQNENV. V was shortened by 4 bases and J by 3 bases, with 10 bases between the two germline ends. The CDR3 runs to 15 residues. The CDR3 DNA follows: TGTGCCAGCAGCCTCTCGAGGCACTATAATTCACCCCTCCACTTT. Its translation: CASSLSRHYNSPLHF.

This clone was found a few times. The gene calls are TRBV25-1 and TRBJ1-1; D is uncertain. The length of the CDR3 is 13 residues. Germline loops: CDR1 MGHDK, CDR2 SYGVNS. The V and J ends lost 4 bases and 1 base respectively, with 7 bases between them. The CDR3 nucleotides read TGTGCCAGCAGTGTTAAGCGGAACACTGAAGCTTTCTTT. This translates into CASSVKRNTEAFF.

J is TRBJ1-4 and V is TRBV28; D remains unclear. CDR1 is MDHEN and CDR2 is SYDVKM in the germline V gene. CDR3 length equals 12 residues. Trimming shortened V by 1 base and J by 8 bases, and 5 bases separated the two germline ends. The CDR3 sequence is CASSLYEEKLFF. In DNA form, the CDR3 reads TGTGCCAGCAGTTTATATGAGGAAAAACTGTTTTTT.

V is TRBV5-4 and J is TRBJ2-2; a weak D match, TRBD2 (6 bases). The CDR3 covers 17 residues. CDR1 SGHNT and CDR2 YYREEE come from the germline V gene (reference sequence). V lost 4 bases to trimming and J lost 2 bases, with 18 bases between them. The CDR3 region is CASSPGRRGSNTGELFF. In DNA, the CDR3 is TGTGCCAGCAGCCCCGGCCGACGGGGGTCTAACACCGGGGAGCTGTTTTTT.

V and J are TRBV28 and TRBJ1-5; D not certain. The CDR3 totals 13 residues. Germline V gene sequence: CDR1 MDHEN, CDR2 SYDVKM. The V and J ends lost 8 bases and 5 bases respectively, with 13 bases between them. The CDR3 here is CASLTATHQPQHF. The DNA of the CDR3 is TGTGCCAGCTTAACAGCTACTCATCAGCCCCAGCATTTT.

CDR3 sequence: CASSPGTSTDTQYF. The CDR3 nucleotides are TGTGCCAGCAGTCCGGGAACTAGCACAGATACGCAGTATTTT. The V gene is TRBV27, the J gene TRBJ2-3; D is perhaps TRBD2 (5 bases). Germline CDR1 MNHEY, CDR2 SMNVEV (reference sequence). V was cut by 5 bases and J by 0 bases, with 9 bases left in between. The CDR3 contains 14 residues.

The chain links TRBV5-5 to TRBJ2-1; 10 nucleotides line up with TRBD2. This CDR3 spans 14 amino acids. V was clipped by 3 bases and J by 6 bases; unmatched bases: 3. The V gene's germline CDR1 is SGHKS and CDR2 YYEKEE (reference sequence). The CDR3 sequence: CASSYGTSVNEQFF. DNA for the CDR3: TGTGCCAGCAGCTATGGGACTAGCGTCAATGAGCAGTTCTTC.

J is TRBJ2-3 and V is TRBV6-6; 12 positions agree with TRBD2. V shed 4 bases and J 8 bases; nucleotides not matched to a gene: 7. The CDR3 loop spans 15 amino acids. Germline-derived CDR1 and CDR2 are MNHNY and SVGAGI (reference sequence). The CDR3: CASSSTSGSYGTQYF. DNA of the CDR3: TGTGCCAGCAGTTCGACTAGCGGGAGTTATGGTACGCAGTATTTT.

This chain connects TRBV9 to TRBJ1-1; D gene unclear. Trimming left V 0 bases short and J 0 bases short, with 18 bases between. Germline-derived CDR1 and CDR2 are SGDLS and YYNGEE. This CDR3 is 18 amino acids long. The CDR3 sequence: CASSVGPGREGMNTEAFF. In DNA form, the CDR3 reads TGTGCCAGCAGCGTAGGGCCCGGTAGGGAGGGAATGAACACTGAAGCTTTCTTT.

The gene calls are TRBV13 and TRBJ2-1; 14 bases align to TRBD2. CDR3 length equals 17 residues. The germline V gene encodes CDR1 PRHDT and CDR2 FYEKMQ (reference sequence). The J segment lost 2 bases and the V segment lost 4 bases, leaving 4 bases of the junction unmatched. The DNA for the CDR3 is TGTGCCAGCAGCTGGACTAGCGGGGGGATTACCTACAATGAGCAGTTCTTC. It encodes CASSWTSGGITYNEQFF. The full variable domain, completed using reference TRBV13 and TRBJ2-1, is AAGVIQSPRHLIKEKRETATLKCYPIPRHDTVYWYQQGPGQDPQFLISFYEKMQSDKGSIPDRFSAQQFSDYHSELNMSSLELGDSALYFCASSWTSGGITYNEQFFGPGTRLTVL.

The chain combines TRBV27 with TRBJ1-5; D is unclear. Trimming took 1 base from V and 0 from J, leaving 7 bases between them. The CDR3 extends over 15 amino acids. Germline lookup yields CDR1 MNHEY and CDR2 SMNVEV (reference sequence). The CDR3 sequence: CASSLLEDSNQPQHF. The DNA for the CDR3 is TGTGCCAGCAGTTTATTAGAAGATAGCAATCAGCCCCAGCATTTT.

The chain has TRBV5-1 and TRBJ2-3, with TRBD1 matching over 8 bases. The CDR3 extends over 14 amino acids. The V segment lost 6 bases and the J segment 3 bases; nucleotides outside the gene matches: 6. Per germline, CDR1 SGHRS and CDR2 YFSETQ. The CDR3 spells CASTGTGMTDTQYF. CDR3 nucleotide sequence: TGCGCCAGCACCGGGACAGGAATGACAGATACGCAGTATTTT.

The chain couples TRBV6-1 to TRBJ1-5; D is possibly TRBD1 (5 bases). Germline V gene sequence: CDR1 MNHNS, CDR2 SASEGT. With 4 bases removed from V and 2 bases from J, the gap between germline ends came to 6 bases. The CDR3 runs 13 residues. The CDR3 coding sequence is TGTGCCAGCAGTGTACAGGGCAATCAGCCCCAGCATTTT. It is translated as CASSVQGNQPQHF.

This chain connects TRBV27 to TRBJ1-4, with D possibly TRBD1 on 5 matching bases. Trimming took off 2 bases at V and 9 bases at J, with 13 bases between the two ends. This CDR3 comprises 14 residues. Germline CDR1 and CDR2: MNHEY and SMNVEV (reference sequence). In DNA, the CDR3 is TGTGCCAGCAGTTTAGGCAGGGTAGGGAAAAAACTGTTTTTT. This codes for CASSLGRVGKKLFF.

CDR3 coding DNA: TGTGCCAGCAGCTTGAGGCCTAGGGGGGAGCAGTTCTTC. This codes for CASSLRPRGEQFF. The gene calls are TRBV5-4 and TRBJ2-1; a possible D gene is TRBD1 (6 bases). The length of the CDR3 is 13 residues. V shed 1 base and J shed 10 bases, with 12 bases lying between them. Per the germline V gene, CDR1 is SGHNT and CDR2 is YYREEE (reference sequence).

The chain has TRBV2 and TRBJ2-2; TRBD1 matches at 11 bases. This CDR3 comprises 14 residues. The V gene's germline CDR1 is SNHLY and CDR2 FYNNEI. The V gene end was trimmed by 8 bases and the J gene end by 6 bases; junction bases not matched to a gene: 5. The CDR3 DNA is TGTGCCAGCGGCCGGGGACAGGGGGCCGGGGAGCTGTTTTTT. Residues: CASGRGQGAGELFF.

This chain uses TRBV5-1 with TRBJ1-1; 7 bases align to TRBD1. V trimming: 4 bases; J trimming: 6 bases; junction bases outside the gene matches: 9. The CDR3 loop spans 14 amino acids. Germline V CDR1 and CDR2: SGHRS, YFSETQ. CDR3 in DNA: TGCGCCAGCAGCCCTCGACAGGGTACCGCTGAAGCTTTCTTT. This gives the protein CASSPRQGTAEAFF. The full variable domain, completed using reference TRBV5-1 and TRBJ1-1, is KAGVTQTPRYLIKTRGQQVTLSCSPISGHRSVSWYQQTPGQGLQFLFEYFSETQRNKGNFPGRFSGRQFSNSRSEMNVSTLELGDSALYLCASSPRQGTAEAFFGQGTRLTVV.

V usage is TRBV9 and J usage is TRBJ2-2; D gene ambiguous. V was shortened by 0 bases and J by 4 bases, with 10 bases between the two germline ends. Germline CDR1 is SGDLS and CDR2 is YYNGEE. This CDR3 contains 15 residues. The CDR3 DNA reads as TGTGCCAGCAGCGTAGGGGCCCCTGGCACCGGGGAGCTGTTTTTT. Translation: CASSVGAPGTGELFF.

The V call is TRBV5-1, the J call TRBJ2-7; tentatively, D is TRBD2 (6 bases). Germline-derived CDR1 and CDR2 are SGHRS and YFSETQ. Deletions cut 3 bases from V and 5 bases from J, with 15 bases between. CDR3 length equals 14 residues. CDR3 amino acids: CASSWMSRENEQYF. The CDR3 DNA is TGCGCCAGCAGCTGGATGAGCCGGGAGAACGAGCAGTACTTC.

This chain uses TRBV9 with TRBJ2-5; tentative D call: TRBD2 (6 bases). CDR1 is SGDLS, CDR2 YYNGEE, per germline. The germline V and J ends were trimmed by 3 bases and 1 base, with 10 bases remaining between them. This CDR3 contains 14 residues. The CDR3 region has the DNA TGTGCCAGCAGCGCCGGGACTCTCCAAGAGACCCAGTACTTC. The encoded protein is CASSAGTLQETQYF.

The chain combines TRBV4-2 with TRBJ2-5; possibly TRBD1 for D (6 bases). There are 13 residues in the CDR3. Trimming shortened V by 4 bases and J by 3 bases, and 9 bases separated the two germline ends. Germline lookup yields CDR1 LGHNA and CDR2 YNFKEQ. The CDR3 DNA sequence: TGTGCCAGCAGCCCTGGGACAAAAGAGACCCAGTACTTC. Its translation: CASSPGTKETQYF.

This rearrangement joins TRBV6-6 to TRBJ2-7; 12 nucleotides line up with TRBD2. With 0 bases clipped from V and 6 bases from J, the junction kept 3 bases outside the gene matches. This CDR3 spans 15 amino acids. Germline V lookup: CDR1 MNHNY, CDR2 SVGAGI (reference sequence). For the CDR3, the DNA is TGTGCCAGCAGTTACTCGGCTAGCGGGAGGGCCGAGCAGTACTTC. It is translated as CASSYSASGRAEQYF.

The CDR3 DNA is TGTGCCAGCAGCCGGGACAGAGGTAGCACAGATACGCAGTATTTT. Translation gives CASSRDRGSTDTQYF. J is TRBJ2-3 and V is TRBV5-6, with 7 bases matching TRBD1. Germline loops: CDR1 SGHDT, CDR2 YYEEEE. The CDR3 sequence is 15 residues long. Trimming removed 4 bases from V and 0 bases from J; junction bases left unmatched: 5.

The chain links TRBV18 to TRBJ2-3; weak D call: TRBD2 (5 bases). Trimming shortened V by 4 bases and J by 5 bases, and 13 bases separated the two germline ends. Germline values: CDR1 KGHSH, CDR2 LQKENI. This CDR3 contains 14 residues. The CDR3 DNA follows: TGTGCCAGCTCACTTAACCACCGGGAAGATACGCAGTATTTT. Translated: CASSLNHREDTQYF.

As DNA, the CDR3 is TGTGCCAGCTCCCCGGCCACAGGGGTCGGCACTGAAGCTTTCTTT. It encodes CASSPATGVGTEAFF. V usage is TRBV18 and J usage is TRBJ1-1; 7 bases align to TRBD1. CDR3 size: 15 residues. Germline V gene sequence: CDR1 KGHSH, CDR2 LQKENI. V was pared by 6 bases and J by 4 bases, with 11 bases of the junction left unmatched. Full variable domain (remainder filled in from reference TRBV18 and TRBJ1-1): NAGVMQNPRHLVRRRGQEARLRCSPMKGHSHVYWYRQLPEEGLKFMVYLQKENIIDESGMPKERFSAEFPKEGPSILRIQQVVRGDSAAYFCASSPATGVGTEAFFGQGTRLTVV.

The chain joins TRBV7-3 to TRBJ2-1; 7 bases map to TRBD1. The V gene end was trimmed by 5 bases and the J gene end by 6 bases; junction bases not matched to a gene: 7. The CDR3 covers 14 residues. The V gene's germline CDR1 is SGHTA and CDR2 FQGTGA. CDR3 DNA: TGTGCCAGCAGCCCTACAGGGGCGGGCAATGAGCAGTTCTTC. Residues: CASSPTGAGNEQFF.